The following is a T cell receptor (beta chain) sequence with its context. Its antigen is unidentified. This record comes from a study of cytomegalovirus exposure and HLA in healthy donors. Study-level information: The roughly 130 validation repertoires used the same platform as the roughly 700 first-cohort repertoires (as reported by a later analysis).

Findings and limits, study-wide: There were a few CMV-associated chains whose specificity for CMV antigens was confirmed in vitro.

These donors were members of the approximately 120-subject validation cohort, a group separate from the approximately 670-subject first cohort. This table comes from immunoSEQ multiplex PCR, and its TCRdb copy is limited to in-frame clones, with some not included. The repertoire has tens of thousands of clones, around 97% of them found once; the top ten carry 1.5% to 2%. The material sequenced was PBMCs. This sequence originates from a young woman in good health and CMV-seropositive.

The chain's CDR3 is CASSLLSLAGGSEQYF. DNA for the CDR3: TGTGCCAGCAGTTTACTCTCCCTAGCGGGAGGTAGCGAGCAGTACTTC. J is TRBJ2-7 and V is TRBV28, with 11 bases aligning to TRBD2. The ends lost 2 bases at V and 6 bases at J; junction bases unmatched: 9. The CDR3 sequence is 16 residues long. Germline loops: CDR1 MDHEN, CDR2 SYDVKM.